A single sample is the source of the 31 T cell receptor beta chains below, sequenced in a study of cytotoxic CD8 clonotypes in ibrutinib-treated CLL. Sequenced by immunoSEQ multiplex PCR; TCRdb stores in-frame clones only, minus some. The repertoire holds nearly 25,000 clones, with about 67% as singletons. Here the sequenced sample was PBMCs, taken after 12 months of ibrutinib treatment. These TCRs come from a human donor with chronic lymphocytic leukemia.

The chain combines TRBV15 with TRBJ2-7; 8 bases fit TRBD1. Germline-derived CDR1 and CDR2 are LNHNV and YYDKDF (reference sequence). This CDR3 has 13 amino acids. Unmatched junction bases numbered 5, after V lost 3 bases and J lost 7 bases. CDR3 amino acids: CATSRTGAGEQYF. The CDR3 DNA follows: TGTGCCACCAGCAGGACAGGGGCTGGAGAGCAGTACTTC. Complete variable domain (other parts from reference TRBV15 and TRBJ2-7): DAMVIQNPRYQVTQFGKPVTLSCSQTLNHNVMYWYQQKSSQAPKLLFHYYDKDFNNEADTPDNFQSRRPNTSFCFLDIRSPGLGDTAMYLCATSRTGAGEQYFGPGTRLTVT.

This clone is medium-sized within its sample. This sequence joins TRBV6-1 and TRBJ1-3; D is unclear. The CDR3 is 14 residues long. Deletions cut 2 bases from V and 4 bases from J, with 9 bases between. Germline V gene lookup returns CDR1 MNHNS and CDR2 SASEGT. CDR3 coding DNA: TGTGCCAGCAGTGAAATGGGAACAGGAAACACCATATATTTT. Translating it yields CASSEMGTGNTIYF.

J is TRBJ2-2 and V is TRBV9; tentatively, D is TRBD2 (5 bases). The length of the CDR3 is 15 residues. Trimming removed 0 bases from V and 8 bases from J, with 14 bases in between. Germline V gives CDR1 SGDLS, CDR2 YYNGEE. The DNA for the CDR3 is TGTGCCAGCAGCGTAGGGGGTAGCGCCCTGGGGGAGCTGTTTTTT. This sequence encodes CASSVGGSALGELFF.

The J gene is TRBJ1-1, the V gene TRBV5-4; perhaps TRBD1 as D (5 bases). The length of the CDR3 is 14 residues. V lost 5 bases and J lost 8, with 19 bases in between. Germline V gene lookup returns CDR1 SGHNT and CDR2 YYREEE (reference sequence). CDR3 protein: CASRSDSRAFEAFF. CDR3 DNA: TGTGCCAGCAGGAGCGACAGCCGGGCCTTCGAAGCTTTCTTT. Full variable domain (outside the CDR3, taken from reference TRBV5-4 and TRBJ1-1): ETGVTQSPTHLIKTRGQQVTLRCSSQSGHNTVSWYQQALGQGPQFIFQYYREEENGRGNFPPRFSGLQFPNYSSELNVNALELDDSALYLCASRSDSRAFEAFFGQGTRLTVV.

This chain links TRBV28 with TRBJ2-7; D is possibly TRBD1 (6 bases). With 8 bases removed from V and 5 bases from J, the gap between germline ends came to 13 bases. CDR1 and CDR2 from the germline V gene are MDHEN and SYDVKM. The CDR3 consists of 12 residues. Written as DNA, the CDR3 is TGTGCCAGCCAGGGGATCGTGAACGAGCAGTACTTC. Translation gives CASQGIVNEQYF.

The V call is TRBV19, the J call TRBJ2-3; D is unresolved. There are 11 residues in the CDR3. Germline lookup yields CDR1 LNHDA and CDR2 SQIVND (reference sequence). V shed 11 bases and J shed 6 bases, with 12 bases lying between them. The CDR3 region is CAVGLLDTQYF. In nucleotides, the CDR3 is TGTGCCGTAGGTCTATTGGATACGCAGTATTTT.

The chain combines TRBV7-8 with TRBJ1-5; D is uncertain. Germline lookup yields CDR1 SGHVS and CDR2 FQNEAQ. V lost 3 bases and J lost 1, with 4 bases in between. This CDR3 has 13 amino acids. The CDR3 here is CASSLQSNQPQHF. The CDR3 DNA reads as TGTGCCAGCAGCTTGCAGAGCAATCAGCCCCAGCATTTT.

DNA of the CDR3: TGTGCCTCCGATCGGCCTGGGGCCAACGTCCTGACTTTC. This codes for CASDRPGANVLTF. J is TRBJ2-6 and V is TRBV30, with unresolved D. The length of the CDR3 is 13 residues. Germline V CDR1 and CDR2: GTSNPN, SVGIG (reference sequence). Between the trimmed V and J ends, which lost 7 bases and 2 bases, there was a span of 9 bases.

Note on this clone: The same CDR3 can be traced to other DNA sequences in this sample. This chain links TRBV28 with TRBJ1-5; possible D gene TRBD1, 5 bases. CDR3 length: 14 residues. Germline values: CDR1 MDHEN, CDR2 SYDVKM. With 6 bases removed from V and 2 bases from J, the gap between germline ends came to 11 bases. CDR3 loop: CASSLIRGNQPQHF. CDR3 nucleotides: TGTGCCAGCAGCCTAATCAGGGGCAATCAGCCCCAGCATTTT.

The genes are TRBV7-2 and TRBJ2-5, with D hard to call. The CDR3 is made up of 14 amino acids. V dropped 1 base and J dropped 5 bases, with 11 bases sitting between them. Germline V lookup: CDR1 SGHTA, CDR2 FQGNSA. The chain's CDR3 is CASSLGTARETQYF. The CDR3 DNA follows: TGTGCCAGCAGCTTAGGGACCGCCCGGGAGACCCAGTACTTC.

The chain recombines TRBV9 with TRBJ2-2, with no clear D. Germline-derived CDR1 and CDR2 are SGDLS and YYNGEE. This CDR3 is built from 16 residues. V was pared by 0 bases and J by 4 bases, with 13 bases between. The CDR3 here is CASSVGGSASTGELFF. The CDR3 nucleotides are TGTGCCAGCAGCGTAGGTGGTTCGGCCTCCACCGGGGAGCTGTTTTTT. The full variable domain, in which reference TRBV9 and TRBJ2-2 provide the parts outside the CDR3, is DSGVTQTPKHLITATGQRVTLRCSPRSGDLSVYWYQQSLDQGLQFLIQYYNGEERAKGNILERFSAQQFPDLHSELNLSSLELGDSALYFCASSVGGSASTGELFFGEGSRLTVL.

The chain is built from TRBV18 and TRBJ1-4, with D uncertain. The V end lost 6 bases, the J end lost 7 bases, and 12 bases lay between the germline ends. This CDR3 region has 13 residues. CDR1 is KGHSH, CDR2 LQKENI, per germline. CDR3 sequence reads: CASSIREREKLFF. The DNA for the CDR3 is TGTGCCAGCTCCATACGGGAGCGTGAAAAACTGTTTTTT.

V and J are TRBV28 and TRBJ1-5; TRBD1 agrees at 7 bases. Per germline, CDR1 MDHEN and CDR2 SYDVKM. The CDR3 extends over 13 amino acids. The J segment lost 9 bases and the V segment lost 3 bases, leaving 5 bases of the junction unmatched. In DNA, the CDR3 is TGTGCCAGCAGTTTCACCGGGACAGTGCCCCAGCATTTT. Its translation: CASSFTGTVPQHF.

The chain has TRBV7-8 and TRBJ1-2; D gene ambiguous. V was pared by 5 bases and J by 3 bases, with 16 bases between. The CDR3 length is 15 residues. Germline V gene sequence: CDR1 SGHVS, CDR2 FQNEAQ. Here the CDR3 reads CASSPLGQEDYGYTF. In DNA form, the CDR3 reads TGTGCCAGCAGCCCCCTCGGGCAGGAGGACTATGGCTACACCTTC.

V usage is TRBV16 and J usage is TRBJ2-1; 10 bases match TRBD2. V was clipped by 4 bases and J by 8 bases; unmatched bases: 2. Per the germline V gene, CDR1 is KGHSY and CDR2 is FQNENV. This CDR3 is 13 amino acids long. The CDR3 is CASSPSGGYEQFF. CDR3 DNA: TGTGCCAGCAGCCCTAGCGGGGGATATGAGCAGTTCTTC. Full variable domain (remainder filled in from reference TRBV16 and TRBJ2-1): GEEVAQTPKHLVRGEGQKAKLYCAPIKGHSYVFWYQQVLKNEFKFLISFQNENVFDETGMPKERFSAKCLPNSPCSLEIQATKLEDSAVYFCASSPSGGYEQFFGPGTRLTVL.

Comments on this clone: One junction end disagrees with the germline gene, perhaps due to a read error. V gene TRBV5-4 combines with J gene TRBJ1-2; D remains ambiguous. The CDR3 contains 12 residues. Germline assignment: CDR1 SGHNT and CDR2 YYREEE (reference sequence). The chain's CDR3 is CASSWGNRGYTF. CDR3 DNA sequence: TGTGCCAGTAGCTGGGGTAACAGAGGCTACACCTTC.

This chain joins TRBV7-9 and TRBJ2-1; D is ambiguous. Trimming shortened V by 6 bases and J by 0 bases, and 6 bases separated the two germline ends. The germline V gene encodes CDR1 SEHNR and CDR2 FQNEAQ (reference sequence). CDR3 length: 13 amino acids. The DNA of the CDR3 is TGTGCCAGCAGGGAGAGCTCCTACAATGAGCAGTTCTTC. Amino acids: CASRESSYNEQFF. The entire variable domain, with the rest obtained from reference TRBV7-9 and TRBJ2-1, is as follows: DTGVSQNPRHKITKRGQNVTFRCDPISEHNRLYWYRQTLGQGPEFLTYFQNEAQLEKSRLLSDRFSAERPKGSFSTLEIQRTEQGDSAMYLCASRESSYNEQFFGPGTRLTVL.

V and J are TRBV27 and TRBJ1-1, with D unclear. The CDR3 loop spans 13 amino acids. From germline, CDR1 is MNHEY and CDR2 SMNVEV (reference sequence). The V end was cut by 6 bases, the J end by 3 bases, with 11 bases between. As DNA, the CDR3 is TGTGCCAGCAGCGTGACACCTTACACTGAAGCTTTCTTT. Encoded protein: CASSVTPYTEAFF.

J is TRBJ2-3 and V is TRBV19; 9 nucleotides agree with TRBD2. The V gene end was trimmed by 7 bases and the J gene end by 11 bases; junction bases not matched to a gene: 10. The germline gives CDR1 LNHDA, CDR2 SQIVND (reference sequence). The CDR3 consists of 13 residues. The CDR3 DNA sequence: TGTGCCAGTACCAAGAATAAGCGGGAGGAGCAGTATTTT. Amino acids: CASTKNKREEQYF.

V usage is TRBV6-5 and J usage is TRBJ1-4, with D possibly being TRBD1 (6 bases). V lost 2 bases to trimming and J lost 12 bases, with 22 bases between them. The CDR3 runs to 16 residues. Germline V gives CDR1 MNHEY, CDR2 SVGAGI. For the CDR3, the DNA is TGTGCCAGCAGTTACGCCGGGACACGGGATGGTTTGGAACTGTTTTTT. Translation: CASSYAGTRDGLELFF.

The V and J genes are TRBV7-2 and TRBJ2-5; D not certain. This CDR3 is 15 amino acids long. V was pared by 0 bases and J by 5 bases, with 13 bases between. CDR1 and CDR2 from the germline V gene are SGHTA and FQGNSA. The CDR3 DNA follows: TGTGCCAGCAGCTTAGCCGCAGATTCGTGGGAGACCCAGTACTTC. It specifies CASSLAADSWETQYF.

The rearrangement links TRBV20-1 to TRBJ1-5; no reliable D call. This CDR3 has 11 residues. CDR1 and CDR2 (germline): DFQATT, SNEGSKA (reference sequence). The V gene lost 1 base and the J gene lost 7 bases, with 5 bases spanning the gap. CDR3 DNA: TGCAGTGCTAGAGTGGGACAGCCCCAGCATTTT. Translation gives CSARVGQPQHF.

This chain connects TRBV5-1 to TRBJ2-1; D is ambiguous. Trimming removed 0 bases from V and 10 bases from J, with 14 bases in between. The CDR3 is made up of 14 amino acids. CDR1 is SGHRS and CDR2 is YFSETQ in the germline V gene. The CDR3 bases are TGCGCCAGCAGCTTGGCCGTTGGGCGAAGGGAGCAGTTCTTC. Protein product: CASSLAVGRREQFF.

The V call is TRBV2, the J call TRBJ2-1; D might be TRBD1 (5 bases). Trimming cost V 6 bases and J 4 bases, with 10 bases left between them. The CDR3 consists of 13 residues. Germline V gene lookup returns CDR1 SNHLY and CDR2 FYNNEI. The CDR3 spells CASRPRGYNEQFF. The CDR3 DNA reads TGTGCCAGCAGACCTAGGGGTTACAATGAGCAGTTCTTC.

V and J are TRBV11-2 and TRBJ1-4; D perhaps matches TRBD1 (6 bases). The V gene's germline CDR1 is SGHAT and CDR2 FQNNGV. This CDR3 contains 15 residues. V gave up 5 bases and J gave up 7 bases, with 17 bases separating them. CDR3 sequence reads: CASSPWGGGGEKLFF. As DNA, the CDR3 is TGTGCCAGCAGCCCCTGGGGGGGAGGGGGTGAAAAACTGTTTTTT.

The chain has TRBV7-5 and TRBJ2-3; TRBD2 is the table's D call and was not checked against the DNA. TRBV7-5 is termed a pseudogene. This CDR3 region has 14 residues. The CDR3 loop reads CANPERPFTDTQYF. Written as DNA, the CDR3 is TGTGCCAACCCCGAGAGGCCCTTCACAGATACGCAGTATTTT.

The chain couples TRBV5-1 to TRBJ2-2; the D is unclear. Germline V gene sequence: CDR1 SGHRS, CDR2 YFSETQ. Trimming removed 4 bases at V and 3 bases at J, with 13 bases between. The CDR3 extends over 15 amino acids. In DNA form, the CDR3 reads TGCGCCAGCAGCGTGGACCTCCGGGACACCGGGGAGCTGTTTTTT. Protein: CASSVDLRDTGELFF.

The rearrangement joins TRBV28 to TRBJ2-7; 8 bases are shared with TRBD2. Trimming at V came to 6 bases and at J to 1 base, leaving 8 bases not matched to a gene. CDR3 length: 15 amino acids. In germline, CDR1 is MDHEN, CDR2 SYDVKM. For the CDR3, the DNA is TGTGCCAGCAGGACCCGGAGCGGGGGTTCCTACGAGCAGTACTTC. This encodes CASRTRSGGSYEQYF.

V is TRBV4-1 and J is TRBJ2-5; tentatively, D is TRBD1 (6 bases). V was clipped by 1 base and J by 0 bases, with 12 bases between them. From germline, CDR1 is MGHRA and CDR2 YSYEKL. The CDR3 runs 16 residues. The CDR3 spells CASSQGAGQYQETQYF. The CDR3 coding sequence is TGCGCCAGCAGCCAAGGAGCCGGACAGTACCAAGAGACCCAGTACTTC.

The chain recombines TRBV19 with TRBJ2-7, with D unclear. CDR1 and CDR2 from the germline V gene are LNHDA and SQIVND (reference sequence). The CDR3 is 13 amino acids. With 1 base removed from V and 3 bases from J, the gap between germline ends came to 7 bases. The chain's CDR3 is CASSIGMSYEQYF. The CDR3 DNA reads as TGTGCCAGTAGTATAGGGATGAGCTACGAGCAGTACTTC.

The chain couples TRBV28 to TRBJ1-4; D remains unclear. The germline V gene has CDR1 MDHEN and CDR2 SYDVKM. CDR3 length: 14 amino acids. Trimming stripped 2 bases from V and 14 bases from J, with 18 bases between. The CDR3, as DNA: TGTGCCAGCAGTTTACGGGTTGGCAGCGGGCGTCTGTTTTTT. Encoded protein: CASSLRVGSGRLFF.